These T cell receptor beta chains were read from a single sample in a study of human T cells and chemical hapten exposure. MiXCR, run by TCRdb on the RACE reads, gives a single entry per CDR3 protein. The sample includes 300,000 to 450,000 distinct CDR3 sequences, 5% to 6.5% seen only once; the top ten take about 2.5%. The specimen was whole blood, collected in connection with sensitization to the hapten diphenylcyclopropenone (DPC). The receptor set was obtained from a woman aged 50 to 60 with alopecia areata. Some clones in this sample may be carry-over from other donors' samples. Both conserved end residues are part of each CDR3. The order of the fields is J gene, clone size, V gene, D gene, CDR3 protein, CDR3 DNA. A D gene is named only where the DNA matches it firmly. Clone size is not always given. Where it is, it says once, few, many or a class for expanded clones.

j_call: TRBJ2-7; clone_size: many; v_call: TRBV6-2/TRBV6-3; d_call: .; cdr3_aa: CASSYLDIAYEQYF; cdr3_nt: TGTGCCAGCAGTTACTTGGACATCGCCTACGAGCAGTACTTC
j_call: TRBJ1-2; clone_size: few; v_call: TRBV24-1; d_call: .; cdr3_aa: CATSDRRQNYGYTF; cdr3_nt: TGTGCCACCAGTGATAGGCGACAGAACTATGGCTACACCTTC
j_call: TRBJ1-1; clone_size: .; v_call: TRBV5-1; d_call: .; cdr3_aa: CASSLSGRGTEAFF; cdr3_nt: TGCGCCAGCAGCTTGTCAGGGAGAGGCACTGAAGCTTTCTTT
j_call: TRBJ1-6; clone_size: .; v_call: TRBV30; d_call: .; cdr3_aa: CAWSGGPGSPLHF; cdr3_nt: TGTGCCTGGAGTGGTGGCCCCGGTTCACCCCTCCACTTT
j_call: TRBJ2-1; clone_size: many; v_call: TRBV7-2; d_call: TRBD2; cdr3_aa: CASSPVLAGARDEQFF; cdr3_nt: TGTGCCAGCAGCCCGGTACTAGCGGGAGCTCGGGATGAGCAGTTCTTC
j_call: TRBJ2-3; clone_size: .; v_call: TRBV12-3/TRBV12-4; d_call: .; cdr3_aa: CASSLRGRDTQYF; cdr3_nt: TGTGCCAGCAGTTTAAGAGGTCGGGATACGCAGTATTTT
j_call: TRBJ2-3; clone_size: .; v_call: TRBV15; d_call: TRBD2; cdr3_aa: CATSRVSPGLAVTDTQYF; cdr3_nt: TGTGCCACCAGCAGAGTCAGCCCGGGACTAGCTGTTACAGATACGCAGTATTTT
j_call: TRBJ2-5; clone_size: many; v_call: TRBV7-9; d_call: .; cdr3_aa: CASSPMFQDPKKETQYF; cdr3_nt: TGTGCCAGCAGCCCTATGTTCCAGGACCCTAAGAAAGAGACCCAGTACTTC
j_call: TRBJ1-2; clone_size: many; v_call: TRBV6-5; d_call: .; cdr3_aa: CASSSLASNYGYTF; cdr3_nt: TGTGCCAGCAGTTCCCTCGCCAGTAACTATGGCTACACCTTC
j_call: TRBJ1-1; clone_size: few; v_call: TRBV27; d_call: .; cdr3_aa: CASGKGAGYTEAFF; cdr3_nt: TGTGCCAGCGGAAAGGGCGCCGGATACACTGAAGCTTTCTTT
j_call: TRBJ2-4; clone_size: many; v_call: TRBV20-1; d_call: TRBD2; cdr3_aa: CSASQPGLARNIQYF; cdr3_nt: TGCAGTGCTAGCCAACCGGGACTAGCGAGAAACATTCAGTACTTC
j_call: TRBJ2-1; clone_size: many; v_call: TRBV3-1; d_call: TRBD2; cdr3_aa: CASSQSPLAGTSNEQFF; cdr3_nt: TGTGCCAGCAGCCAATCCCCACTAGCGGGGACCTCCAATGAGCAGTTCTTC
j_call: TRBJ2-7; clone_size: few; v_call: TRBV19; d_call: .; cdr3_aa: CASTPTLRPDEQYF; cdr3_nt: TGTGCCAGTACCCCAACCCTGCGACCTGACGAGCAGTACTTC
j_call: TRBJ2-6; clone_size: many; v_call: TRBV11-2; d_call: .; cdr3_aa: CASSATGNGANVLTF; cdr3_nt: TGTGCCAGCAGCGCCACAGGGAATGGGGCCAACGTCCTGACTTTC
j_call: TRBJ2-2; clone_size: many; v_call: TRBV24-1; d_call: .; cdr3_aa: CAQNQRASNTGELFF; cdr3_nt: TGTGCCCAAAATCAACGGGCCTCGAACACCGGGGAGCTGTTTTTT
j_call: TRBJ2-7; clone_size: many; v_call: TRBV6-5; d_call: .; cdr3_aa: CASSPDWGEQYF; cdr3_nt: TGTGCCAGCAGTCCGGACTGGGGCGAGCAGTACTTC
j_call: TRBJ1-2; clone_size: many; v_call: TRBV10-3; d_call: TRBD1; cdr3_aa: CAISESGTGNYGYTF; cdr3_nt: TGTGCCATCAGTGAGTCAGGGACAGGGAACTATGGCTACACCTTC
j_call: TRBJ2-5; clone_size: .; v_call: TRBV18; d_call: .; cdr3_aa: CASSPPGPTYQETQYF; cdr3_nt: TGTGCCAGCTCACCACCGGGACCGACATACCAGGAGACCCAGTACTTC
j_call: TRBJ1-1; clone_size: many; v_call: TRBV12-3/TRBV12-4; d_call: .; cdr3_aa: CASSLGAVKVYFF; cdr3_nt: TGTGCCAGCAGTTTAGGGGCAGTCAAAGTATACTTCTTT
j_call: TRBJ2-3; clone_size: many; v_call: TRBV24-1; d_call: TRBD1; cdr3_aa: CATSDAAGTGSDTQYF; cdr3_nt: TGTGCCACCAGTGATGCGGCCGGGACAGGGTCAGATACGCAGTATTTT
j_call: TRBJ2-7; clone_size: many; v_call: TRBV15; d_call: TRBD2; cdr3_aa: CATSRVDGRQNEQYF; cdr3_nt: TGTGCCACCAGCAGAGTCGACGGGAGGCAGAACGAGCAGTACTTC
j_call: TRBJ2-5; clone_size: many; v_call: TRBV29-1; d_call: .; cdr3_aa: CSVAQTGQETQYF; cdr3_nt: TGCAGCGTTGCGCAAACAGGTCAAGAGACCCAGTACTTC
j_call: TRBJ2-7; clone_size: few; v_call: TRBV20-1; d_call: TRBD1; cdr3_aa: CSSDRGGLEQYF; cdr3_nt: TGCAGCTCGGACAGGGGGGGACTCGAGCAGTACTTC
j_call: TRBJ2-1; clone_size: many; v_call: TRBV15; d_call: .; cdr3_aa: CATSGTRMDGDEQFF; cdr3_nt: TGTGCCACCAGCGGGACCCGCATGGACGGAGATGAGCAGTTCTTC
j_call: TRBJ1-5; clone_size: many; v_call: TRBV20-1; d_call: .; cdr3_aa: CSAREGINQPQHF; cdr3_nt: TGCAGTGCTAGGGAGGGGATCAATCAGCCCCAGCATTTT
j_call: TRBJ2-5; clone_size: few; v_call: TRBV12-3/TRBV12-4; d_call: TRBD1; cdr3_aa: CASSATGPETQYF; cdr3_nt: TGTGCCAGCAGTGCGACAGGGCCGGAGACCCAGTACTTC
j_call: TRBJ1-2; clone_size: few; v_call: TRBV5-1; d_call: .; cdr3_aa: CASSLGERHGYTF; cdr3_nt: TGCGCCAGCAGCTTGGGGGAGCGGCATGGCTACACCTTC
j_call: TRBJ2-7; clone_size: many; v_call: TRBV12-3/TRBV12-4; d_call: .; cdr3_aa: CASSLRDLYEQYF; cdr3_nt: TGTGCCAGCAGTCTCCGGGACCTCTACGAGCAGTACTTC
j_call: TRBJ2-1; clone_size: many; v_call: TRBV14; d_call: .; cdr3_aa: CASSKGYEQFF; cdr3_nt: TGTGCCAGCAGCAAGGGGTATGAGCAGTTCTTC
j_call: TRBJ2-7; clone_size: few; v_call: TRBV25-1; d_call: .; cdr3_aa: CANPVAAGNPEQYF; cdr3_nt: TGTGCCAACCCCGTGGCGGCAGGGAACCCGGAGCAGTACTTC
j_call: TRBJ1-2; clone_size: .; v_call: TRBV6-5; d_call: .; cdr3_aa: CASSYSAGPYGYTF; cdr3_nt: TGTGCCAGCAGTTACTCTGCAGGGCCTTATGGCTACACCTTC
j_call: TRBJ2-3; clone_size: few; v_call: TRBV20-1; d_call: TRBD1; cdr3_aa: CSARSRGRGDTQYF; cdr3_nt: TGCAGTGCCAGATCAAGGGGGCGAGGAGATACGCAGTATTTT
j_call: TRBJ2-1; clone_size: many; v_call: TRBV4-2; d_call: .; cdr3_aa: CASSPAGGEQFF; cdr3_nt: TGTGCCAGCAGCCCAGCAGGTGGGGAGCAGTTCTTC
j_call: TRBJ1-5; clone_size: few; v_call: TRBV12-3/TRBV12-4; d_call: .; cdr3_aa: CASSPVGGREPQHF; cdr3_nt: TGTGCCAGCAGCCCCGTCGGGGGAAGGGAGCCCCAGCATTTT
j_call: TRBJ1-1; clone_size: few; v_call: TRBV20-1; d_call: TRBD1; cdr3_aa: CSAGTGGRTEAFF; cdr3_nt: TGCAGTGCTGGTACAGGGGGCAGGACTGAAGCTTTCTTT
j_call: TRBJ2-7; clone_size: many; v_call: TRBV20-1; d_call: TRBD1; cdr3_aa: CSAISPGQSAYEQYF; cdr3_nt: TGCAGTGCTATATCACCGGGACAGTCGGCCTACGAGCAGTACTTC
j_call: TRBJ2-1; clone_size: .; v_call: TRBV2; d_call: .; cdr3_aa: CASSEGGSSYNEQFF; cdr3_nt: TGTGCCAGCAGTGAAGGGGGGTCCTCCTACAATGAGCAGTTCTTC
j_call: TRBJ1-1; clone_size: many; v_call: TRBV12-3/TRBV12-4; d_call: .; cdr3_aa: CASSPIRSGTEAFF; cdr3_nt: TGTGCCAGCAGTCCTATCCGGAGTGGCACTGAAGCTTTCTTT
j_call: TRBJ2-1; clone_size: many; v_call: TRBV10-3; d_call: TRBD1; cdr3_aa: CAISEAWTGVYNEQFF; cdr3_nt: TGTGCCATCAGTGAGGCGTGGACAGGTGTATACAATGAGCAGTTCTTC
j_call: TRBJ1-2; clone_size: few; v_call: TRBV7-2; d_call: .; cdr3_aa: CASSLRQYYGYTF; cdr3_nt: TGTGCCAGCAGCTTAAGACAGTACTATGGCTACACCTTC
j_call: TRBJ2-1; clone_size: many; v_call: TRBV4-1; d_call: .; cdr3_aa: CASGKTGNNEQFF; cdr3_nt: TGCGCCAGCGGGAAAACAGGGAACAATGAGCAGTTCTTC
j_call: TRBJ2-7; clone_size: few; v_call: TRBV29-1; d_call: .; cdr3_aa: CSVDTSGGDTYEQYF; cdr3_nt: TGCAGCGTTGATACGTCAGGGGGGGACACCTACGAGCAGTACTTC
j_call: TRBJ1-4; clone_size: many; v_call: TRBV7-8; d_call: .; cdr3_aa: CASSLEVRGMREKLFF; cdr3_nt: TGTGCCAGCAGCTTAGAGGTCAGGGGTATGCGAGAAAAACTGTTTTTT
j_call: TRBJ2-3; clone_size: .; v_call: TRBV27; d_call: TRBD2; cdr3_aa: CASSSRLAGSTDTQYF; cdr3_nt: TGTGCCAGCAGTTCACGACTAGCGGGGAGCACAGATACGCAGTATTTT
j_call: TRBJ2-1; clone_size: many; v_call: TRBV6-2/TRBV6-3; d_call: TRBD2; cdr3_aa: CASSYILAGRGEQFF; cdr3_nt: TGTGCCAGCAGTTACATCTTAGCGGGACGGGGTGAGCAGTTCTTC
j_call: TRBJ1-1; clone_size: .; v_call: TRBV28; d_call: .; cdr3_aa: CASGVQEAFF; cdr3_nt: TGTGCCAGCGGAGTACAAGAAGCTTTCTTT
j_call: TRBJ2-7; clone_size: many; v_call: TRBV25-1; d_call: .; cdr3_aa: CASSVSEYEQYF; cdr3_nt: TGTGCCAGCAGTGTTTCGGAGTACGAGCAGTACTTC
j_call: TRBJ1-5; clone_size: few; v_call: TRBV24-1; d_call: .; cdr3_aa: CATSDAGFNQPQHF; cdr3_nt: TGTGCCACCAGTGATGCAGGGTTCAATCAGCCCCAGCATTTT